The clone carrying this TCR beta chain came up a few times. Its antigen is currently unknown. Second doses were pooled across both intervals (about 4 or about 12 weeks). This sample stems from a study of T cell responses to AZD1222 COVID-19 vaccine. Findings of the study overall: The study found vaccine-associated CD4 TCRs spanning spike, dominant at 160-218 and 743-854. Close to half of spike-specific TCRs reportedly recognize unmutated variant regions. Two AZD1222 doses significantly raised spike-specific TCR breadth and depth over controls.

Data came from immunoSEQ multiplex PCR; TCRdb stores just in-frame clones and leaves some out. The data show around 130,000 clones, about nine tenths seen once. This specimen consisted of peripheral blood, obtained 28 days after the second AZD1222 dose. The receptor's source is an adult who received the AZD1222 COVID-19 vaccine.

The CDR3 loop reads CASSPGWYEAFF. The CDR3 bases are TGTGCCAGCAGCCCAGGGTGGTATGAAGCTTTCTTT. V is TRBV7-9 and J is TRBJ1-1; TRBD1 is a possible D gene (5 bases). Trimming stripped 5 bases from V and 7 bases from J, with 11 bases between. Per germline, CDR1 SEHNR and CDR2 FQNEAQ (reference sequence). This CDR3 is 12 amino acids long.